These T cell receptor beta chains were read from a single sample in a study of regulatory T cells in long-lasting Graves disease. TCRdb redid the calling of the multiplex PCR reads with MiXCR, one entry per CDR3 protein. The sample records more than 300,000 distinct CDR3 sequences, roughly 16% being singletons. The sample consisted of peripheral blood mononuclear cells (PBMCs), taken at new diagnosis, from a patient treated with antithyroid drugs. These receptors all come from a female donor with Graves disease. CDR3s include the opening cysteine and the closing phenylalanine or tryptophan. The D gene is left open where the match is weak. A clone size is listed for some rows: how often the clone was seen (once, few, many), or a class if it is expanded.

TRBJ2-5 few 14 TRBV28 . TGTGCCAGCAGTCTCCCCTATCGAGGGGAGACCCAGTACTTC CASSLPYRGETQYF
TRBJ1-1 many 13 TRBV12-3/TRBV12-4 TRBD1 TGTGCCAGCGAAAAGAACAGGGGTACTGAAGCTTTCTTT CASEKNRGTEAFF
TRBJ2-2 . 14 TRBV5-5 . TGTGCCAGCAGCCTCCGTCTGGGCACCGGGGAGCTGTTTTTT CASSLRLGTGELFF
TRBJ2-7 many 18 TRBV28 . TGTGCCAGCCCTCCGAGGGACGGTACTCCTAATTCGGACTACGAGCAGTACTTC CASPPRDGTPNSDYEQYF
TRBJ1-1 few 12 TRBV27 . TGTGCCAGCAGGGGCAAGACACTTGAAGCTTTCTTT CASRGKTLEAFF
TRBJ1-6 many 13 TRBV9 . TGTGCCAGCAGCGTAGACAGTAATTCACCCCTCCACTTT CASSVDSNSPLHF
TRBJ2-2 many 14 TRBV7-2 TRBD2 TGTGCCAGCAGCTGGGGACTATACACCGGGGAGCTGTTTTTT CASSWGLYTGELFF
TRBJ2-3 once 16 TRBV20-1 TRBD2 TGCAGTGCTAGGCGGGGGGACTCCCAAAGCACAGATACGCAGTATTTT CSARRGDSQSTDTQYF
TRBJ2-1 many 14 TRBV7-9 . TGTGCCAGCAGCTTGGACGCATCCTACAATGAGCAGTTCTTC CASSLDASYNEQFF
TRBJ1-2 few 14 TRBV6-5 . TGTGCCAGCAGTTCCTCCGCCTCCCGGGGTGGCTACACCTTC CASSSSASRGGYTF
TRBJ2-4 few 16 TRBV12-3/TRBV12-4 TRBD1 TGTGCCAGCAGTTCCAGGGGACAGATAGGCAAAAACATTCAGTACTTC CASSSRGQIGKNIQYF
TRBJ1-1 . 13 TRBV30 . TGTGCCTGGAGTGTCTGGAGAACGCCTGGGGCTTTCTTT CAWSVWRTPGAFF
TRBJ2-7 few 17 TRBV19 TRBD1 TGTGCCAGTAGTAGCCCCCCAAGACAGGGGAGCTCCTACGAGCAGTACTTC CASSSPPRQGSSYEQYF
TRBJ2-1 many 12 TRBV20-1 . TGCAGTGCTATGACGGATAACAATGAGCAGTTCTTC CSAMTDNNEQFF
TRBJ1-2 many 14 TRBV2 . TGTGCCAGCAGTGTTTCGGGGGGAGTCGGCGGCTACACCTTC CASSVSGGVGGYTF
TRBJ1-6 . 13 TRBV10-3 . TGTGCCACGGGGGGCACTCAGAGTTCACCCCTCCACTTT CATGGTQSSPLHF
TRBJ2-1 . 18 TRBV10-3 TRBD1 TGTGCCACCATAAACCCCCGGGACGGGACAGGAGGAATCAATGAGCAGTTCTTC CATINPRDGTGGINEQFF
TRBJ2-7 many 14 TRBV6-2/TRBV6-3 TRBD1 TGTGCCAGCAGTCTAGACGGACAGGGTTACGAGCAGTACTTC CASSLDGQGYEQYF
TRBJ2-7 many 15 TRBV7-8 TRBD1 TGTGCCAGCAGCTCACCCGGGACAGGGGTGTACGAGCAGTACTTC CASSSPGTGVYEQYF
TRBJ1-1 many 13 TRBV7-6 TRBD1 TGTGCCAGCAGCTATACAGGGGGCACTGAAGCTTTCTTT CASSYTGGTEAFF
TRBJ2-3 many 15 TRBV7-6 TRBD2 TGTGCCAGCAGCTTTGGCGGGGGGGCGGTTGATACGCAGTATTTT CASSFGGGAVDTQYF
TRBJ1-5 many 14 TRBV6-2/TRBV6-3 . TGTGCCAGCAACCTAGAGGGTAGGAATCAGCCCCAGCATTTT CASNLEGRNQPQHF
TRBJ2-2 many 15 TRBV12-3/TRBV12-4 TRBD2 TGTGCCAGCAGTTCCTGGACTAGCGGCACCGGGGAGCTGTTTTTT CASSSWTSGTGELFF
TRBJ2-3 many 15 TRBV7-2 . TGTGCCAGCAGCTTAGGTCAGGTCGGCACAGATACGCAGTATTTT CASSLGQVGTDTQYF
TRBJ2-2 . 15 TRBV29-1 TRBD2 TGCAGCGCTGGAGCGGGAGGGGAGAACACCGGGGAGCTGTTTTTT CSAGAGGENTGELFF
TRBJ2-3 many 14 TRBV12-3/TRBV12-4 . TGTGCCAGCAGCCTGAACCTTGGCACAGATACGCAGTATTTT CASSLNLGTDTQYF
TRBJ2-1 many 14 TRBV20-1 . TGCAGAGCCATAAGCGGCCGGGACATCAATGAGCAGTTCTTC CRAISGRDINEQFF
TRBJ2-1 . 12 TRBV5-1 . TGCGCCAGCAGGACGGGGTCTAATGAGCAGTTCTTC CASRTGSNEQFF
TRBJ2-1 . 15 TRBV5-6 . TGTGCCAGCAGCTTCAGGGAGTCCCCCTTCCATGAGCAGTTCTTC CASSFRESPFHEQFF
TRBJ1-1 many 16 TRBV6-1 TRBD1 TGTGCCAGCAGCCACGAAGCTGGACAGGTCTTGGGCAGAGCTTTCTTT CASSHEAGQVLGRAFF
TRBJ2-1 . 16 TRBV11-1 TRBD1 TGTGCCAGCAGCCGTGGACAGGTCTTAGCCTACAATGAGCAGTTCTTC CASSRGQVLAYNEQFF
TRBJ2-5 few 14 TRBV27 . TGTGCCAGCAGTTTATCCCCGGGCCAAGAGACCCAGTACTTC CASSLSPGQETQYF
TRBJ1-1 . 15 TRBV12-3/TRBV12-4 TRBD1 TGTGCCAGCAGCCGACCGGGACAGGAGAACACTGAAGCTTTCTTT CASSRPGQENTEAFF
TRBJ2-1 . 13 TRBV9 . TGTGCCAGCCACGGGGGTAGCGCCAATGAGCAGTTCTTC CASHGGSANEQFF
TRBJ1-3 many 15 TRBV12-3/TRBV12-4 TRBD1 TGTGCCAGCAGCGACAGGGAATACTCTGGAAACACCATATATTTT CASSDREYSGNTIYF
TRBJ1-6 few 17 TRBV4-1 . TGCGCCAGCAGCCAAGCAGGAGGGGGAGTTGGGAATTCACCCCTCCACTTT CASSQAGGGVGNSPLHF
TRBJ1-1 many 14 TRBV7-9 . TGTGCCAGCAGCTTAGGGCAGGGAGACACTGAAGCTTTCTTT CASSLGQGDTEAFF
TRBJ1-1 . 14 TRBV2 . TGTGCCAGCAGTGAAGGCGTCGGGTATACTGAAGCTTTCTTT CASSEGVGYTEAFF
TRBJ2-4 few 18 TRBV9 . TGTGCCAGCAGCGTAGAAGGGGATCCTTGGCTAGCCAAAAACATTCAGTACTTC CASSVEGDPWLAKNIQYF
TRBJ2-1 many 15 TRBV12-3/TRBV12-4 . TGTGCCAGCAGCCCCGGGGTTGCGATCTACAATGAGCAGTTCTTC CASSPGVAIYNEQFF
TRBJ2-2 few 11 TRBV27 . TGTGCCAGCACGGGTGACGGGGAGCTGTTTTTT CASTGDGELFF
TRBJ1-1 many 15 TRBV6-1 . TGTGCCAGCAGCCCCGCCATTTCTGGGGTCGGTGAAGCTTTCTTT CASSPAISGVGEAFF